The 25 T cell receptor beta chains listed next were all sequenced from one sample in a study of OX40 agonist ivuxolimab in advanced cancers. Measured with immunoSEQ multiplex PCR; TCRdb has only the in-frame clones, and not every one. This table has approximately 68,000 clones, around 87% appearing once. This specimen consisted of CD4+ or CD8+ T cells sorted from blood, obtained in a trial of the OX40 agonist ivuxolimab. These receptors originate from an adult with an advanced solid tumor such as melanoma, head and neck, liver or kidney cancer.

The genes are TRBV11-3 and TRBJ1-2, with D hard to call. V was trimmed by 0 bases and J by 5 bases, leaving 4 bases between them. The CDR3 loop spans 12 amino acids. The V gene's germline CDR1 is SGHNT and CDR2 YENEEA. The CDR3 protein is CASSLDGYGYTF. Here the CDR3 DNA reads TGTGCCAGCAGCTTAGACGGTTATGGCTACACCTTC.

This chain connects TRBV18 to TRBJ2-7; 10 bases match TRBD1. Trimming removed 3 bases from V and 4 bases from J; junction bases left unmatched: 6. The CDR3 has 15 residues. Germline V CDR1 and CDR2: KGHSH, LQKENI. In DNA, the CDR3 is TGTGCCAGCTCACCCGGGACAGGGGCTTCATACGAGCAGTACTTC. It translates to CASSPGTGASYEQYF.

The chain couples TRBV7-9 to TRBJ2-3, with D hard to call. Trimming left V 2 bases short and J 0 bases short, with 9 bases between. Germline V gene data show CDR1 as SEHNR and CDR2 as FQNEAQ (reference sequence). The CDR3 has 15 residues. CDR3 loop: CASSLWRASTDTQYF. The DNA of the CDR3 is TGTGCCAGCAGCTTATGGCGCGCTAGCACAGATACGCAGTATTTT.

This clone was seen a single time. V usage is TRBV7-3 and J usage is TRBJ2-2; TRBD2 matches at 11 bases. Per the germline V gene, CDR1 is SGHTA and CDR2 is FQGTGA. Trimming cost V 4 bases and J 7 bases; bases outside gene matches: 2. There are 14 residues in the CDR3. CDR3: CASSSLAGGGELFF. DNA of the CDR3: TGTGCCAGCAGCTCCCTAGCGGGAGGCGGGGAGCTGTTTTTT. Using reference TRBV7-3 and TRBJ2-2 for the parts outside the CDR3, the full variable domain is GAGVSQTPSNKVTEKGKYVELRCDPISGHTALYWYRQSLGQGPEFLIYFQGTGAADDSGLPNDRFFAVRPEGSVSTLKIQRTERGDSAVYLCASSSLAGGGELFFGEGSRLTVL.

This clone was picked up one time. The rearrangement links TRBV6-6 to TRBJ1-1; D is uncertain. Deletions cut 0 bases from V and 0 bases from J, with 5 bases between. This CDR3 contains 14 residues. Germline V gene sequence: CDR1 MNHNY, CDR2 SVGAGI (reference sequence). The CDR3 DNA is TGTGCCAGCAGTTACTCGACGGTGAACACTGAAGCTTTCTTT. Encoded protein: CASSYSTVNTEAFF.

The genes are TRBV5-1 and TRBJ2-7; TRBD2 matches 10 bases. V shed 1 base and J 3 bases; nucleotides not matched to a gene: 4. Germline V CDR1 and CDR2: SGHRS, YFSETQ. The CDR3 extends over 15 amino acids. CDR3 coding DNA: TGCGCCAGCAGCTTGTCCCTAGCGGGAGACTACGAGCAGTACTTC. The encoded protein is CASSLSLAGDYEQYF.

The table lists this clone with a few counts. This chain links TRBV30 with TRBJ1-1; unclear D gene. The CDR3 has 16 amino acids. Germline CDR1 and CDR2: GTSNPN and SVGIG (reference sequence). Deletions cut 2 bases from V and 0 bases from J, with 16 bases between. CDR3 DNA sequence: TGTGCCTGGAGTTCCAGGACGAGGACCATGAACACTGAAGCTTTCTTT. Translation gives CAWSSRTRTMNTEAFF.

The chain is built from TRBV27 and TRBJ2-1, with D unclear. Per the germline V gene, CDR1 is MNHEY and CDR2 is SMNVEV (reference sequence). CDR3 size: 14 residues. Between the trimmed V and J ends, which lost 0 bases and 7 bases, there was a span of 10 bases. The CDR3, as DNA: TGTGCCAGCAGTTTATCGAAACGGGTAAATGAGCAGTTCTTC. Residues: CASSLSKRVNEQFF.

V gene TRBV7-3 combines with J gene TRBJ2-7; the match to TRBD1 covers 11 bases. With 4 bases clipped from V and 2 bases from J, the junction kept 4 bases outside the gene matches. Germline CDR1 SGHTA, CDR2 FQGTGA. The CDR3 runs 15 residues. The CDR3 DNA sequence: TGTGCCAGCAGCTACGGGACAGGGGGTACCTACGAGCAGTACTTC. This translates into CASSYGTGGTYEQYF.

V and J are TRBV12-5 and TRBJ2-5; 10 nucleotides match TRBD2. This CDR3 comprises 20 residues. V shed 7 bases and J 0 bases; nucleotides not matched to a gene: 20. The V gene's germline CDR1 is LGHNT and CDR2 FRNRAP. CDR3 residues: CASAKQGPWTSGYYQETQYF. CDR3 nucleotide sequence: TGTGCTAGTGCAAAACAGGGCCCATGGACTAGCGGATACTACCAAGAGACCCAGTACTTC. The full variable domain, its missing parts supplied by reference TRBV12-5 and TRBJ2-5, is DARVTQTPRHKVTEMGQEVTMRCQPILGHNTVFWYRQTMMQGLELLAYFRNRAPLDDSGMPKDRFSAEMPDATLATLKIQPSEPRDSAVYFCASAKQGPWTSGYYQETQYFGPGTRLLVL.

The J gene is TRBJ2-1, the V gene TRBV7-2; 13 bases agree with TRBD2. J lost 4 bases, V lost 4 bases, and 4 bases had no gene match. CDR1 is SGHTA, CDR2 FQGNSA, per germline. The CDR3 is 16 amino acids. CDR3: CASSSTSGRGYNEQFF. The CDR3 DNA is TGTGCCAGCAGCTCTACTAGCGGGAGGGGGTACAATGAGCAGTTCTTC.

V gene TRBV5-6 combines with J gene TRBJ2-7, with unresolved D. From germline, CDR1 is SGHDT and CDR2 YYEEEE. The CDR3 runs 12 residues. Trimming stripped 3 bases from V and 4 bases from J, with 8 bases between. As DNA, the CDR3 is TGTGCCAGCAGCTCGTGGCAGTACGAGCAGTACTTC. As protein: CASSSWQYEQYF.

The chain employs TRBV6-6 and TRBJ1-5; 7 nucleotides agree with TRBD1. Per germline, CDR1 MNHNY and CDR2 SVGAGI (reference sequence). This CDR3 region has 16 residues. J was trimmed by 2 bases and V by 6 bases; bases with no gene match: 10. The CDR3 bases are TGTGCCAGCAGGGACAGGCAGGGAGGGCGCAATCAGCCCCAGCATTTT. Translation: CASRDRQGGRNQPQHF.

V and J are TRBV7-9 and TRBJ2-1; D might be TRBD2 (6 bases). Trimming cost V 1 base and J 4 bases, with 17 bases left between them. There are 17 residues in the CDR3. CDR1 is SEHNR, CDR2 FQNEAQ, per germline (reference sequence). In DNA, the CDR3 is TGTGCCAGCAGCTTAGTGGTGGGCGCGGGAACATACAATGAGCAGTTCTTC. It is translated as CASSLVVGAGTYNEQFF.

The gene calls are TRBV25-1 and TRBJ1-6; TRBD1 is a possible D gene (5 bases). There are 15 residues in the CDR3. Germline lookup yields CDR1 MGHDK and CDR2 SYGVNS. V was shortened by 3 bases and J by 4 bases, with 10 bases between the two germline ends. CDR3: CASSDSAGYNSPLHF. CDR3 bases: TGTGCCAGCAGTGATTCGGCAGGGTATAATTCACCCCTCCACTTT.

With regard to this clone: Relative to the germline gene, one junction end is altered; a read error may explain this. The gene calls are TRBV19 and TRBJ2-5; D remains unclear. Looked up from germline, CDR1 is LNHDA and CDR2 is SQIVND (reference sequence). The CDR3 loop spans 16 amino acids. For the CDR3, the DNA is TGTGCCAGTAGTTTAGACGGGCCCCACGGCGAAGAGACCCAGTACTTC. It encodes CASSLDGPHGEETQYF.

The rearrangement joins TRBV28 to TRBJ2-7; 7 positions match TRBD1. J was trimmed by 2 bases and V by 2 bases; bases with no gene match: 3. Germline V gene sequence: CDR1 MDHEN, CDR2 SYDVKM. This CDR3 spans 14 amino acids. The CDR3 region is CASSLRQGTYEQYF. CDR3 nucleotide sequence: TGTGCCAGCAGTTTACGACAGGGAACCTACGAGCAGTACTTC.

This chain links TRBV7-2 with TRBJ2-5; no firm D call. V was shortened by 5 bases and J by 13 bases, with 17 bases between the two germline ends. CDR1 is SGHTA and CDR2 is FQGNSA in the germline V gene. CDR3 size: 12 residues. The CDR3 DNA reads TGTGCCAGCAGCCCCTCCGGGTCGAGGCTGTACTTC. Its translation is CASSPSGSRLYF.

The CDR3 region has the DNA TGCGCCACGGGACCAAACACCGGGGAGCTGTTTTTT. Translated: CATGPNTGELFF. The rearrangement links TRBV5-1 to TRBJ2-2, with D perhaps matching TRBD1 or TRBD2 (5 bases each). CDR3 length equals 12 residues. The V and J ends lost 9 bases and 2 bases respectively, with 8 bases between them. CDR1 and CDR2 from the germline V gene are SGHRS and YFSETQ.

V and J are TRBV6-6 and TRBJ1-2, with 7 bases that match TRBD1. CDR1 and CDR2 (germline): MNHNY, SVGAGI (reference sequence). The V gene end was trimmed by 0 bases and the J gene end by 8 bases; junction bases not matched to a gene: 6. There are 14 residues in the CDR3. CDR3 region: CASSYSTGAGGYTF. CDR3 nucleotide sequence: TGTGCCAGCAGTTACTCAACAGGGGCAGGGGGCTACACCTTC.

The chain joins TRBV5-8 to TRBJ2-2, with 9 nucleotides matching TRBD1. This CDR3 has 16 residues. The germline V gene encodes CDR1 SGHTS and CDR2 YDEGEE. The V and J ends lost 3 bases and 1 base, in that order; junction bases with no gene match: 4. CDR3 amino acids: CASSSRDRENTGELFF. CDR3 nucleotide sequence: TGTGCCAGCAGCTCCAGGGACAGGGAGAACACCGGGGAGCTGTTTTTT.

J is TRBJ1-1 and V is TRBV19, with a tentative D call TRBD1 (5 bases). The germline V gene encodes CDR1 LNHDA and CDR2 SQIVND (reference sequence). This CDR3 has 14 residues. The V end was cut by 3 bases, the J end by 4 bases, with 12 bases between. The CDR3 spells CASSMQGSVTEAFF. The CDR3 nucleotides are TGTGCCAGTAGTATGCAGGGTAGCGTCACTGAAGCTTTCTTT. Supplemented by reference TRBV19 and TRBJ1-1, the full variable domain reads DGGITQSPKYLFRKEGQNVTLSCEQNLNHDAMYWYRQDPGQGLRLIYYSQIVNDFQKGDIAEGYSVSREKKESFPLTVTSAQKNPTAFYLCASSMQGSVTEAFFGQGTRLTVV.

The chain couples TRBV2 to TRBJ2-3; D ambiguous. There are 14 residues in the CDR3. The germline CDR1 and CDR2 sequences are SNHLY and FYNNEI. Trimming left V 7 bases short and J 4 bases short, with 15 bases between. CDR3 coding DNA: TGTGCCAGCACTTACGGCTCGGGTCCAGATACGCAGTATTTT. The encoded protein is CASTYGSGPDTQYF.

This clone was observed a handful of times. This chain uses TRBV4-3 with TRBJ1-2, with TRBD1 as a possible D gene (6 bases). The germline CDR1 and CDR2 sequences are LGHNA and YSLEER. The CDR3 covers 15 residues. Trimming cost V 0 bases and J 4 bases, with 12 bases left between them. This CDR3 reads CASSQDRGAPYGYTF. For the CDR3, the DNA is TGCGCCAGCAGCCAAGATAGGGGGGCCCCCTATGGCTACACCTTC.

The V gene is TRBV25-1, the J gene TRBJ1-2; tentatively, D is TRBD1 (6 bases). CDR3 length: 12 residues. In germline, CDR1 is MGHDK, CDR2 SYGVNS. V was pared by 9 bases and J by 8 bases, with 16 bases between. For the CDR3, the DNA is TGTGCCAGTCAAGGGGCAGGGGAAGGCTACACCTTC. Amino acids: CASQGAGEGYTF.